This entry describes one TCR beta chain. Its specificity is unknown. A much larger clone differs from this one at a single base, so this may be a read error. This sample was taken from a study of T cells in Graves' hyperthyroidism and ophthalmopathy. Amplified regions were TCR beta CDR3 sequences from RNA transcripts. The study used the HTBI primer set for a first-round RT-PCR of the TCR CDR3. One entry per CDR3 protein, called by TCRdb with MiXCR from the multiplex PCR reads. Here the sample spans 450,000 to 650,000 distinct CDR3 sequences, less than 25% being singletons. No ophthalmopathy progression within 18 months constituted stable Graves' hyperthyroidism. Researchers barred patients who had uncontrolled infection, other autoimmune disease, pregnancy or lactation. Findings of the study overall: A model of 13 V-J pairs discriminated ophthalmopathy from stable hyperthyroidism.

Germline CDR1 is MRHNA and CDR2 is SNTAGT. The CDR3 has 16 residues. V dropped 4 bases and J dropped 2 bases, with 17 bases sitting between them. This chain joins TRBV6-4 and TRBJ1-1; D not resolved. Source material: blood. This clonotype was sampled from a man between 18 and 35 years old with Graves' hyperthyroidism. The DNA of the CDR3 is TGTGCCAGCAGTGCACTCGGAGGGATGGGAAACACTGAAGCTTTCTTT. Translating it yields CASSALGGMGNTEAFF.